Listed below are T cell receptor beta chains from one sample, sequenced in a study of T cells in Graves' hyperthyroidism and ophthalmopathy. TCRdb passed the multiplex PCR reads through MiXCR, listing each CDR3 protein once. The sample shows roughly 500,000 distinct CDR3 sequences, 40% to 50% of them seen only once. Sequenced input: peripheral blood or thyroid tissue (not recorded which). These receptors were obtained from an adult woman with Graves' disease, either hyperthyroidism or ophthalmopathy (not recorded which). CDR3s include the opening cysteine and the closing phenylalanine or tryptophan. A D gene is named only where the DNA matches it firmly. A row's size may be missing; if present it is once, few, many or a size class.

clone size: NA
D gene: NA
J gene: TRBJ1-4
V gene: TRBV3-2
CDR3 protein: CASSQRGTGNNEKLFF
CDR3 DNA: TGTGCCAGCAGCCAGAGAGGGACAGGAAATAATGAAAAACTGTTTTTT

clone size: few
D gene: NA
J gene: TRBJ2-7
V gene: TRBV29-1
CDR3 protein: CSVEVLGTVYEQYF
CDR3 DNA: TGCAGCGTTGAAGTTCTGGGAACAGTGTACGAGCAGTACTTC

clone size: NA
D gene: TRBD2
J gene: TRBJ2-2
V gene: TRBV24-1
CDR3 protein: CATSALGGSPTGELFF
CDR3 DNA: TGTGCCACCAGTGCTCTGGGCGGGAGCCCCACCGGGGAGCTGTTTTTT

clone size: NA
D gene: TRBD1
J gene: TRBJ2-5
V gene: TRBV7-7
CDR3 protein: CAREDREETQYF
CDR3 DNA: TGTGCTAGAGAGGACAGGGAAGAGACCCAGTACTTC

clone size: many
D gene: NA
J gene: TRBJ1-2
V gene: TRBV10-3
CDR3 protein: CAIHRGTNYGYTF
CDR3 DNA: TGTGCCATCCATCGGGGTACGAACTATGGCTACACCTTC

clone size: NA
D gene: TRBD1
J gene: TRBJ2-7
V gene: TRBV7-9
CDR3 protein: CASSPSKGQEKAYEQYF
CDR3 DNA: TGTGCCAGCAGCCCTTCGAAAGGACAGGAAAAGGCCTACGAGCAGTACTTC

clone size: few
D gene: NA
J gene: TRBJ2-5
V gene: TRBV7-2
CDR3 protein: CASSIKTLGLETQYF
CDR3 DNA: TGTGCCAGCAGCATAAAAACGCTAGGACTGGAGACCCAGTACTTC

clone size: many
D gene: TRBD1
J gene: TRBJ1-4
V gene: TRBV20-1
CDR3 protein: CSASPVTGDNEKLFF
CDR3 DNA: TGCAGTGCTAGTCCCGTGACAGGGGATAATGAAAAACTGTTTTTT

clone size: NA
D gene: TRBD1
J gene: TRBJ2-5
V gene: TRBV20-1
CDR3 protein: CSAPRQGGTQYF
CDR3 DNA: TGCAGTGCACCACGACAGGGGGGGACCCAGTACTTC

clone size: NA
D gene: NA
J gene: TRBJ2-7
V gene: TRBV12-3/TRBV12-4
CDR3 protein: CASSPPPGVEQYF
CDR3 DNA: TGTGCCAGCAGTCCCCCCCCTGGCGTCGAGCAGTACTTC

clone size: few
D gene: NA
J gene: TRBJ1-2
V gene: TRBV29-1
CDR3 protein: CSVVRGFYGYTF
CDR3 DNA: TGCAGCGTTGTCCGGGGCTTCTATGGCTACACCTTC

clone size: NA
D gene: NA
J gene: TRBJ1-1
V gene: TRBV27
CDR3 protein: CASSFFTNTEAFF
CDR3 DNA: TGTGCCAGCAGTTTTTTCACCAACACTGAAGCTTTCTTT

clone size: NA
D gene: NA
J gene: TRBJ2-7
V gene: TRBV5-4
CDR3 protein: CASSPSPTGSYEQYF
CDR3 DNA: TGTGCCAGCAGCCCTTCCCCGACCGGATCCTACGAGCAGTACTTC

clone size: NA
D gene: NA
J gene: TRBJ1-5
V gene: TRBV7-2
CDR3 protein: CASSRMAGYQPQHF
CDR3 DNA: TGTGCCAGCAGCCGTATGGCGGGATACCAGCCCCAGCATTTT

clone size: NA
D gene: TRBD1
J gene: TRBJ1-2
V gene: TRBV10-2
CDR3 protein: CASSSTGAGYGYTF
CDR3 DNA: TGTGCCAGCAGCTCGACAGGGGCCGGCTATGGCTACACCTTC

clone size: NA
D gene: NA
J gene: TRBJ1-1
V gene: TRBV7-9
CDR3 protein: CASSLGWAEAFF
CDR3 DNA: TGTGCCAGCAGCTTAGGCTGGGCTGAAGCTTTCTTT

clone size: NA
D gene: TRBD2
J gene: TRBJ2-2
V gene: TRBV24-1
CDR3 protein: CATSDLQTSGGLNTGELFF
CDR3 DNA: TGTGCCACCAGTGATTTGCAGACTAGCGGAGGACTGAACACCGGGGAGCTGTTTTTT

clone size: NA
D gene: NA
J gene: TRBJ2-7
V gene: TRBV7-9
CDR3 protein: CASSLQDSYEQYF
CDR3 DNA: TGTGCCAGCAGCTTACAGGATTCCTACGAGCAGTACTTC

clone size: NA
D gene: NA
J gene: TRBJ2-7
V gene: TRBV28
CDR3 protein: CASSPIPSYEQYF
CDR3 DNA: TGTGCCAGCAGTCCTATCCCCTCCTACGAGCAGTACTTC

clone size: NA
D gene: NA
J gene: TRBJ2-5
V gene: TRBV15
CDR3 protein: CATSRDQFGVSNQPQYF
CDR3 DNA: TGTGCCACCAGCAGAGATCAGTTTGGTGTTAGCAATCAGCCCCAGTACTTC

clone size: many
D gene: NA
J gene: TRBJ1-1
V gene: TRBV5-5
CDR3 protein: CASGARSPYEAFF
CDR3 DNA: TGTGCCAGCGGGGCCAGATCCCCTTATGAAGCTTTCTTT

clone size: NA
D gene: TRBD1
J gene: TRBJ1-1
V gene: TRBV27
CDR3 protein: CASSIYRGQAEAFF
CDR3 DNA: TGTGCCAGCAGTATCTACAGGGGGCAGGCTGAAGCTTTCTTT

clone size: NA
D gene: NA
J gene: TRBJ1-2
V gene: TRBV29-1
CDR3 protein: CSLVVAIANYGYTF
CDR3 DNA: TGCAGCTTAGTAGTGGCGATAGCTAACTATGGCTACACCTTC

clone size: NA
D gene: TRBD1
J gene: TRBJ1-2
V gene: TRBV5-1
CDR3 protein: CASSWRTGRSGYTF
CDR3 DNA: TGTGCCAGCAGCTGGCGGACAGGGAGATCGGGCTACACCTTC

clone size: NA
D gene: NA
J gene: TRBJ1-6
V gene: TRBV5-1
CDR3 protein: CASSLGGDRSPLHF
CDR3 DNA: TGCGCCAGCAGCTTGGGAGGGGACCGATCACCCCTCCACTTT

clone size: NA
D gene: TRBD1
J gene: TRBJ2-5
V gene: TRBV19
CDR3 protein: CASSVGTGRVTQYF
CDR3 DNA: TGTGCCAGTAGTGTGGGGACAGGTAGGGTGACCCAGTACTTC

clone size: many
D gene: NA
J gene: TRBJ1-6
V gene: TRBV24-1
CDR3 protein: CATSDRGDNSPLHF
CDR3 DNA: TGTGCCACCAGTGACAGGGGCGATAATTCACCCCTCCACTTT

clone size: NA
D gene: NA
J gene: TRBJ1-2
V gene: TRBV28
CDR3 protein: CASSLRTYGYTF
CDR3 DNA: TGTGCCAGCAGTCTAAGAACCTATGGCTACACCTTC

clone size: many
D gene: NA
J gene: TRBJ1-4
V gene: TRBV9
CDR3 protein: CASSVALSTNEKLFF
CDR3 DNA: TGTGCCAGCAGCGTAGCGCTCTCAACTAATGAAAAACTGTTTTTT

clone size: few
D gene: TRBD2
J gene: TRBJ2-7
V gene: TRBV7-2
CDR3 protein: CASSLIAGGAYEQYF
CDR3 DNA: TGTGCCAGCAGCTTAATAGCGGGAGGGGCCTACGAGCAGTACTTC

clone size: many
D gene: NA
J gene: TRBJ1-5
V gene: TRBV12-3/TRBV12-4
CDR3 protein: CASSLGDHQPQHF
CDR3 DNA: TGTGCCAGCAGTTTAGGGGATCATCAGCCCCAGCATTTT

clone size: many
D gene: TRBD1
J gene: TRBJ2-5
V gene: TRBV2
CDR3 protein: CASSGQGAGETQYF
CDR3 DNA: TGTGCCAGTTCGGGACAGGGGGCTGGAGAGACCCAGTACTTC

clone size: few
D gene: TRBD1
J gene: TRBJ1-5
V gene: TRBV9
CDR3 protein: CASRLQGKGAQPQHF
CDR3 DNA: TGTGCCAGCAGATTACAGGGGAAAGGCGCTCAGCCCCAGCATTTT

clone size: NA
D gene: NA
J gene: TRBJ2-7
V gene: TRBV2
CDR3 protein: CATRRDTSSYEQYF
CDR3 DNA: TGTGCCACCCGGAGGGACACGTCGTCCTACGAGCAGTACTTC

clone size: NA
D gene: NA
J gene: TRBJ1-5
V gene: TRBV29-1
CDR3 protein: CSVRQYSNQPQHF
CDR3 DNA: TGCAGCGTAAGACAGTATAGCAATCAGCCCCAGCATTTT

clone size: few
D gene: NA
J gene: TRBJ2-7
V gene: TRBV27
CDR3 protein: CASSFTRRDEQYF
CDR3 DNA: TGTGCCAGCAGTTTCACTCGGAGAGACGAGCAGTACTTC

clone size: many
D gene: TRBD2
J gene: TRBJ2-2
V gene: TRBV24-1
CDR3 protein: CATSDPGLAGVPTGELFF
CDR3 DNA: TGTGCCACCAGTGATCCGGGACTAGCGGGAGTCCCCACCGGGGAGCTGTTTTTT

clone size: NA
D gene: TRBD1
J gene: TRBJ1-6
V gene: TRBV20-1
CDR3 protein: CSARERDRNNSPLHF
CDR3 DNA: TGCAGTGCTAGAGAACGGGACAGGAACAATTCACCCCTCCACTTT

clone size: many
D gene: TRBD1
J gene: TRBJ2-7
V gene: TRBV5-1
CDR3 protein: CASSTGTDLNEQYF
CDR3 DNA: TGCGCCAGCAGTACCGGGACAGATCTCAACGAGCAGTACTTC

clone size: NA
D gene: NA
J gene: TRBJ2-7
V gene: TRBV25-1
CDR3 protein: CASSEPSPTYEQYF
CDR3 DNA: TGTGCCAGCAGTGAGCCCTCCCCCACCTACGAGCAGTACTTC

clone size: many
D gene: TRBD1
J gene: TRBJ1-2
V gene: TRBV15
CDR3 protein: CATSRGDRDYGYTF
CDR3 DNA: TGTGCCACCAGCAGAGGGGACAGGGACTATGGCTACACCTTC

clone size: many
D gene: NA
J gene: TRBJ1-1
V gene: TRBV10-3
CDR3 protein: CAISEGPGEAFF
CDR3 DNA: TGTGCCATCAGTGAAGGGCCGGGAGAAGCTTTCTTT

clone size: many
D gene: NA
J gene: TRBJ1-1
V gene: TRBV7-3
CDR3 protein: CASSPGTLGVEAFF
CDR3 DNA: TGTGCCAGCAGCCCCGGGACTCTGGGGGTTGAAGCTTTCTTT

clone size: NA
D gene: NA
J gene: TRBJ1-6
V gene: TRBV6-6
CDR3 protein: CASSYSGTNSPLHF
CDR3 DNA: TGTGCCAGCAGTTACTCAGGGACTAATTCACCCCTCCACTTT

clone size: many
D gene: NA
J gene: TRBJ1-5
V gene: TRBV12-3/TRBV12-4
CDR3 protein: CASSLLGTSNQPQHF
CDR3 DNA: TGTGCCAGCAGTTTATTGGGGACAAGCAATCAGCCCCAGCATTTT

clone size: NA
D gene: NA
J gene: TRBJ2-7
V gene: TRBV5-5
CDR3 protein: CASSSQSAGELYF
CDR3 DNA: TGTGCCAGCAGCTCCCAGTCGGCCGGGGAGCTGTACTTC

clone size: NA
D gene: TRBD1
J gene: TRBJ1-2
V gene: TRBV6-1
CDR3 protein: CASSVAGGGYGYTF
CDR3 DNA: TGTGCCAGCAGTGTCGCAGGGGGCGGGTATGGCTACACCTTC

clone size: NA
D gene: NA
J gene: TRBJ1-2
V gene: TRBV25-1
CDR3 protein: CASSESRVYGYTF
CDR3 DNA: TGTGCCAGCAGTGAATCCAGGGTCTATGGCTACACCTTC

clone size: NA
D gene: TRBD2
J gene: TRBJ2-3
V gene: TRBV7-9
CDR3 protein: CASSPGLAFDTRYF
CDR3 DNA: TGTGCCAGCAGCCCGGGACTAGCCTTCGATACGCGGTATTTT

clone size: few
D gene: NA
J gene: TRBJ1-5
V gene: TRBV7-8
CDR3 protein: CASSPRTGSGQPQHF
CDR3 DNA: TGTGCCAGCAGCCCAAGAACGGGATCGGGTCAGCCCCAGCATTTT

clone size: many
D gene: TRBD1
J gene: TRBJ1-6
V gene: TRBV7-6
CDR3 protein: CASSVNAGGDNSPLHF
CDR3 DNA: TGTGCCAGCAGCGTAAATGCAGGGGGCGATAATTCACCCCTCCACTTT

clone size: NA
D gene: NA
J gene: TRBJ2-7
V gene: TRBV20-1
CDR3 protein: CSARDPGNTYEQYF
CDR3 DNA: TGCAGTGCTAGAGATCCAGGGAACACCTACGAGCAGTACTTC